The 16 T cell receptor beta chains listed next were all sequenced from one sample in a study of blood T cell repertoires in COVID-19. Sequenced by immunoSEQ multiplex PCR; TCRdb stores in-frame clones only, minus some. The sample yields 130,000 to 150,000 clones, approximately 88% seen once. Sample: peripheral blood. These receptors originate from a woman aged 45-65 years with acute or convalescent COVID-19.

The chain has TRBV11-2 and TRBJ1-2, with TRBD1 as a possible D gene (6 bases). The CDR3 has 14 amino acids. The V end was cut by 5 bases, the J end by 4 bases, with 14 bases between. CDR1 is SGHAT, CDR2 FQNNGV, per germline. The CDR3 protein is CASSQGQEPYGYTF. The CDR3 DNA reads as TGTGCCAGCAGCCAGGGGCAGGAACCCTATGGCTACACCTTC.

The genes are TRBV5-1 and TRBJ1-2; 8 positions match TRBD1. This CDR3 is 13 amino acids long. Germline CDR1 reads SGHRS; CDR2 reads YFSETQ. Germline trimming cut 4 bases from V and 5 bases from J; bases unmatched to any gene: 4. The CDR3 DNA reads TGCGCCAGCAGCCCCGGACAGGGATATGGCTACACCTTC. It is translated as CASSPGQGYGYTF.

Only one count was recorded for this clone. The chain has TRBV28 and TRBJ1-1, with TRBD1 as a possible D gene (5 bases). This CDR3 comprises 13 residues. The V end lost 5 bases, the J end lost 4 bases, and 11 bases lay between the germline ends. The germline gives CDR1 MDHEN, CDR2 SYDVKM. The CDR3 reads CASSPSQVTEAFF. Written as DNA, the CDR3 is TGTGCCAGCAGTCCCTCACAGGTCACTGAAGCTTTCTTT.

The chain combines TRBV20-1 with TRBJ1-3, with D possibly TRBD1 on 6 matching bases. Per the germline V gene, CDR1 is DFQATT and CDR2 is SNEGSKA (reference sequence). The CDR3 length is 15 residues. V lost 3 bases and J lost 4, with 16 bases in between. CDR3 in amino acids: CSASVQGVSGNTIYF. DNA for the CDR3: TGCAGTGCTAGTGTACAGGGAGTTTCCGGAAACACCATATATTTT.

The CDR3 nucleotides read TGTGCCAGCAGCTTGGGTAACCAAGAGACCCAGTACTTC. It translates to CASSLGNQETQYF. This chain links TRBV5-8 with TRBJ2-5; D gene unclear. The CDR3 covers 13 residues. Looked up from germline, CDR1 is SGHTS and CDR2 is YDEGEE. Trimming took off 0 bases at V and 0 bases at J, with 3 bases between the two ends.

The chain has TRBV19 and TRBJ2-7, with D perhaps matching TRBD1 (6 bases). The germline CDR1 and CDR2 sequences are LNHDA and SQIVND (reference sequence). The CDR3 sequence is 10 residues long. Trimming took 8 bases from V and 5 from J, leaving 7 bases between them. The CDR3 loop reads CASGGNEQYF. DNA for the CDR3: TGTGCCAGTGGGGGCAACGAGCAGTACTTC.

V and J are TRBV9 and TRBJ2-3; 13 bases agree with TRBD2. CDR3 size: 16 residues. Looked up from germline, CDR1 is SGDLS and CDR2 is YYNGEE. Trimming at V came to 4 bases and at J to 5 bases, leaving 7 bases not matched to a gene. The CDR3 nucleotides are TGTGCCAGCAGCCCCCCACTAGCGGGGGGGCGAGATACGCAGTATTTT. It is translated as CASSPPLAGGRDTQYF.

CDR3 sequence: CASTPRNAYGYTF. The CDR3 DNA reads as TGTGCCAGTACCCCCAGGAACGCCTATGGCTACACCTTC. The chain joins TRBV19 to TRBJ1-2; D call uncertain. V was clipped by 7 bases and J by 4 bases, with 13 bases between them. Germline lookup yields CDR1 LNHDA and CDR2 SQIVND (reference sequence). This CDR3 has 13 residues.

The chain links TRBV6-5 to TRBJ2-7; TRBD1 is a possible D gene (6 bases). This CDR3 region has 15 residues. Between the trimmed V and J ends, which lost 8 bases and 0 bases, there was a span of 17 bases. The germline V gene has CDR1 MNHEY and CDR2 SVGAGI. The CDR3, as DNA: TGTGCCAGCCGACCACTACAGGGTACCTCCTACGAGCAGTACTTC. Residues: CASRPLQGTSYEQYF.

CDR3 in amino acids: CASSQDPGQRFLPLHF. The CDR3, as DNA: TGCGCCAGCAGCCAAGATCCAGGCCAAAGATTTCTCCCCCTCCACTTT. The rearrangement links TRBV4-1 to TRBJ1-6; D is undetermined. Germline V gene sequence: CDR1 MGHRA, CDR2 YSYEKL. Trimming stripped 0 bases from V and 13 bases from J, with 19 bases between. This CDR3 contains 16 residues.

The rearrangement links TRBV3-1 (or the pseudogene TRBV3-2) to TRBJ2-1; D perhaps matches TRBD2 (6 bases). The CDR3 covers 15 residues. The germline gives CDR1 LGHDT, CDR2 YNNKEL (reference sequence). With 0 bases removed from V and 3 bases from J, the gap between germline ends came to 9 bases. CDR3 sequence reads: CASSQEWGGYNEQFF. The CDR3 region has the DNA TGTGCCAGCAGCCAAGAATGGGGAGGCTACAATGAGCAGTTCTTC.

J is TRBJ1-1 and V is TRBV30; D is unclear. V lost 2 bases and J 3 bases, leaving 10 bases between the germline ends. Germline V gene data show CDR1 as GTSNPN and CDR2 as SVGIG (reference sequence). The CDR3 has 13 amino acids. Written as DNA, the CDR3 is TGTGCCTGGAGTTCTGGGAGGGACACTGAAGCTTTCTTT. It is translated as CAWSSGRDTEAFF.

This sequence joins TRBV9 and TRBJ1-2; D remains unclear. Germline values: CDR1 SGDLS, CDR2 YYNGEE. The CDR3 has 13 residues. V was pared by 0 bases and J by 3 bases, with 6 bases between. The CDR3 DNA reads TGTGCCAGCAGCGTAGTCTCGGACTATGGCTACACCTTC. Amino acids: CASSVVSDYGYTF.

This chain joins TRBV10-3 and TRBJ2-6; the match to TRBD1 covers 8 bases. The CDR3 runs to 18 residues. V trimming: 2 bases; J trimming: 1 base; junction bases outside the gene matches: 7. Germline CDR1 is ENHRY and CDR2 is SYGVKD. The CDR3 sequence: CAISELRTGTSGANVLTF. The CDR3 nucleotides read TGTGCCATCAGTGAGCTCCGGACAGGGACATCTGGGGCCAACGTCCTGACTTTC.

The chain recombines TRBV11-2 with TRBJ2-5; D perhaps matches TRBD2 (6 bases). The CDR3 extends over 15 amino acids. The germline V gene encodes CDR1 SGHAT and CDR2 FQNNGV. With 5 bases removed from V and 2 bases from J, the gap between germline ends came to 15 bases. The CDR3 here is CASSPNAGPQETQYF. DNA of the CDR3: TGTGCCAGCAGCCCGAACGCGGGACCGCAAGAGACCCAGTACTTC.

The CDR3 reads CASSLSGTGTGTF. CDR3 DNA: TGTGCCAGCAGCCTATCCGGGACAGGGACGGGCACCTTC. V is TRBV3-1 (or the pseudogene TRBV3-2) and J is TRBJ1-2; TRBD1 agrees at 9 bases. Trimming removed 4 bases from V and 13 bases from J; junction bases left unmatched: 10. Germline V gives CDR1 LGHDT, CDR2 YNNKEL (reference sequence). The CDR3 runs 13 residues.